One and the same sample provided the 12 T cell receptor beta chains below, sequenced in a study of T cell changes during pregnancy in multiple sclerosis. Repertoires were generated with immunoSEQ multiplex PCR, while TCRdb's copy carries only in-frame clones and drops some. Here the sample spans about 100,000 clones, around 92% being singletons. Sequences were derived from peripheral blood, sampled after pregnancy. These receptors originate from a female donor with multiple sclerosis, enrolled in a pregnancy study.

The CDR3 nucleotides are TGTGCCAGCAGCCCCGGGACTAGCGGGAGGGGCACAGATACGCAGTATTTT. Residues: CASSPGTSGRGTDTQYF. The rearrangement uses TRBV28 and TRBJ2-3, with TRBD2 identical over 16 bases. The CDR3 runs to 17 residues. CDR1 MDHEN and CDR2 SYDVKM come from the germline V gene. Trimming removed 6 bases from V and 1 base from J; junction bases left unmatched: 4.

This chain connects TRBV7-9 to TRBJ1-1, with TRBD1 identical over 10 bases. CDR1 and CDR2 from the germline V gene are SEHNR and FQNEAQ (reference sequence). The CDR3 runs to 15 residues. J gave up 6 bases and V 3 bases, and 7 bases lay outside the gene matches. CDR3 nucleotides: TGTGCCAGCAGCTTTACGGGACAGGGGAGCGCTGAAGCTTTCTTT. It codes for CASSFTGQGSAEAFF.

The chain links TRBV10-2 to TRBJ2-1, with 11 bases lining up with TRBD2. V lost 10 bases, J lost 10 bases, and 15 bases stayed unmatched. The CDR3 sequence is 15 residues long. The germline CDR1 and CDR2 sequences are WSHSY and SAAADI. The CDR3 loop is CATVTSGSTLGEQFF. The CDR3 nucleotides are TGCGCCACCGTTACTAGCGGGAGCACCCTGGGGGAGCAGTTCTTC.

This chain connects TRBV5-4 to TRBJ1-1; 7 bases line up with TRBD1. Germline values: CDR1 SGHNT, CDR2 YYREEE (reference sequence). This CDR3 is 13 amino acids long. Trimming took 3 bases from V and 3 from J; bases not matched to a gene: 2. The CDR3 DNA reads TGTGCCAGCAGCTACGACAGGGACACTGAAGCTTTCTTT. Its translation: CASSYDRDTEAFF.

The chain couples TRBV27 to TRBJ2-1; 8 bases align to TRBD2. V trimming: 3 bases; J trimming: 4 bases; junction bases outside the gene matches: 2. This CDR3 region has 14 residues. Germline CDR1 is MNHEY and CDR2 is SMNVEV (reference sequence). CDR3 loop: CASSLSGSYNEQFF. Written as DNA, the CDR3 is TGTGCCAGCAGTTTGAGCGGGAGTTACAATGAGCAGTTCTTC.

The chain recombines TRBV5-1 with TRBJ2-7; 7 bases align to TRBD1. CDR1 is SGHRS, CDR2 YFSETQ, per germline. The CDR3 length is 16 residues. V gave up 4 bases and J gave up 2 bases; unmatched junction bases: 12. The CDR3, as DNA: TGCGCCAGCAGCGCTGACAGGGCCTCTTTGGCCTACGAGCAGTACTTC. This codes for CASSADRASLAYEQYF.

The V call is TRBV5-1, the J call TRBJ2-7, with TRBD2 matching over 7 bases. The CDR3 contains 14 residues. CDR1 and CDR2 (germline): SGHRS, YFSETQ. V gave up 0 bases and J gave up 5 bases; unmatched junction bases: 5. CDR3 region: CASSLELASDEQYF. The CDR3 coding sequence is TGCGCCAGCAGCTTGGAACTAGCGTCCGACGAGCAGTACTTC.

V usage is TRBV5-1 and J usage is TRBJ1-2; no definite D call. The CDR3 loop spans 13 amino acids. The germline V gene encodes CDR1 SGHRS and CDR2 YFSETQ. The V gene lost 4 bases and the J gene lost 2 bases, with 9 bases spanning the gap. CDR3 coding DNA: TGCGCCAGCAGCCCGGAGGGAAACTATGGCTACACCTTC. Encoded protein: CASSPEGNYGYTF. Variable domain in full (rest from reference TRBV5-1 and TRBJ1-2): KAGVTQTPRYLIKTRGQQVTLSCSPISGHRSVSWYQQTPGQGLQFLFEYFSETQRNKGNFPGRFSGRQFSNSRSEMNVSTLELGDSALYLCASSPEGNYGYTFGSGTRLTVV.

J is TRBJ2-2 and V is TRBV4-3; a weak D match, TRBD2 (6 bases). CDR3 size: 17 residues. CDR1 and CDR2 (germline): LGHNA, YSLEER. Between the trimmed V and J ends, which lost 1 base and 6 bases, there was a span of 18 bases. The CDR3 protein is CASSQVLLANTPGELFF. Here the CDR3 DNA reads TGCGCCAGCAGCCAAGTTTTGCTAGCGAATACCCCCGGGGAGCTGTTTTTT.

The chain couples TRBV2 to TRBJ1-2; D unresolved. Trimming cost V 4 bases and J 2 bases, with 8 bases left between them. The CDR3 loop spans 13 amino acids. Germline V gene data show CDR1 as SNHLY and CDR2 as FYNNEI. The CDR3 protein is CASSGGRNYGYTF. The CDR3 DNA sequence: TGTGCCAGCAGTGGCGGTCGAAACTATGGCTACACCTTC.

This clone has a single count. V and J are TRBV6-1 and TRBJ2-1, with 7 bases that match TRBD2. The CDR3 is made up of 15 amino acids. Germline CDR1 and CDR2: MNHNS and SASEGT. V shed 7 bases, J shed 0 bases, and the junction held 6 bases outside the gene matches. CDR3 protein: CASKGGLLSYNEQFF. The DNA of the CDR3 is TGTGCCAGCAAGGGAGGGTTACTCTCCTACAATGAGCAGTTCTTC.

The rearrangement uses TRBV9 and TRBJ1-1; 10 bases are shared with TRBD1. This CDR3 contains 15 residues. V lost 3 bases, J lost 4 bases, and 6 bases stayed unmatched. Germline CDR1 and CDR2: SGDLS and YYNGEE. CDR3 sequence reads: CASSAGQGVGTEAFF. The CDR3 DNA reads as TGTGCCAGCAGCGCCGGACAGGGGGTGGGCACTGAAGCTTTCTTT.